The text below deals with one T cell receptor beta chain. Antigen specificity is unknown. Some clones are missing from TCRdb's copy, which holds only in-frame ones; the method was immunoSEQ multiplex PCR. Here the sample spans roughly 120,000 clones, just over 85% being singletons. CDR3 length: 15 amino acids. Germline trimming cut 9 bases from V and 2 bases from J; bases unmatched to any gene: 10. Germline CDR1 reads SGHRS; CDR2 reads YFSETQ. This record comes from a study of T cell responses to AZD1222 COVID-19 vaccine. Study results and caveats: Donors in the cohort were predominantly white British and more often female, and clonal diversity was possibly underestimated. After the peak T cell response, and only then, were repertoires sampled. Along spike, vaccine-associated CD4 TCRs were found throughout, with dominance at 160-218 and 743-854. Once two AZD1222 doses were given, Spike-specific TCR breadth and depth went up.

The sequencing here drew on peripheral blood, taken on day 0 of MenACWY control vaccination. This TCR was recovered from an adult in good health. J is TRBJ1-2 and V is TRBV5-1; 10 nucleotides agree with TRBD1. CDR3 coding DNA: TGCGCCACCTCCCAGACAGGGGGCCGAAACTATGGCTACACCTTC. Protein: CATSQTGGRNYGYTF. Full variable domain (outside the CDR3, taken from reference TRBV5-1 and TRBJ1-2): KAGVTQTPRYLIKTRGQQVTLSCSPISGHRSVSWYQQTPGQGLQFLFEYFSETQRNKGNFPGRFSGRQFSNSRSEMNVSTLELGDSALYLCATSQTGGRNYGYTFGSGTRLTVV.